These T cell receptor beta chains were read from a single sample in a study of T-cell memory formation after mild COVID-19. TCRdb ran MiXCR on the 5' RACE reads and lists one entry per CDR3 protein. The top ten clones hold roughly 8.9% of a sample with about 430,000 distinct CDR3 sequences, 20% to 30% of them seen once. Source material: PBMCs or a T cell subset sorted from them (not recorded which). The receptors were sampled from an adult woman who had mild COVID-19 (a few samples of this study predate the infection). Cell type and time point are not known. Both conserved end residues are part of each CDR3. Each record gives: D gene, V gene, J gene, clone size, CDR3 DNA, CDR3 protein. D genes are given only for firm matches. Size is omitted from some rows. Given values are once, few, many or a class for expanded clones.

TRBD1	TRBV24-1	TRBJ2-1	NA	TGTGCCACCAGTGATTTGAGAAGGGGACAGGGGGCGAACAATGAGCAGTTCTTC	CATSDLRRGQGANNEQFF
NA	TRBV10-3	TRBJ1-5	few	TGTGCCATCAGTGAGAGAGGTCAGCCCCAGCATTTT	CAISERGQPQHF
TRBD1	TRBV24-1	TRBJ2-3	NA	TGTGCCACCAGTGAACGGGACAGGCCGGGGGATACGCAGTATTTT	CATSERDRPGDTQYF
NA	TRBV10-3	TRBJ2-2	NA	TGTGCCATCAGTGAGTCGATTTTGGAGGGGGCTGACTCCGGGGAGCTGTTTTTT	CAISESILEGADSGELFF
TRBD1	TRBV6-1	TRBJ1-5	NA	TGTGCCAGCAGTGAAGAGGGACAGGATAATCAGCCCCAGCATTTT	CASSEEGQDNQPQHF
NA	TRBV30	TRBJ2-3	NA	TGTGCCTGGACGGTAGACAGCGGTCCAGATACGCAGTATTTT	CAWTVDSGPDTQYF
NA	TRBV25-1	TRBJ1-5	few	TGTGCCAGCACCGCTAGCTATTCCAATCAGCCCCAGCATTTT	CASTASYSNQPQHF
NA	TRBV6-2/TRBV6-3	TRBJ2-1	NA	TGTGCCAGCAGTTACCAACTAGCTAGACCCAAATACGAGCAGTTCTTC	CASSYQLARPKYEQFF
NA	TRBV20-1	TRBJ1-1	few	TGCAGCGTCATAATGAACACTGAAGCTTTCTTT	CSVIMNTEAFF
TRBD1	TRBV5-6	TRBJ2-4	NA	TGTGCCAGCAGCTGGGACAGTAAAAACATTCAGTACTTC	CASSWDSKNIQYF
NA	TRBV20-1	TRBJ1-3	few	TGCAGTGCTAGCACCCAGGGAGCTGGAAACACCATATATTTT	CSASTQGAGNTIYF
TRBD1	TRBV29-1	TRBJ2-2	few	TGCAGCGTTGAAAGGACAGGGCTCACCGGGGAGCTGTTTTTT	CSVERTGLTGELFF
NA	TRBV7-2	TRBJ2-3	few	TGTGCCAGCAGCTTAGCGGGCGCGACTCCTCTCGATACGCAGTATTTT	CASSLAGATPLDTQYF
TRBD1	TRBV7-9	TRBJ2-3	NA	TGTGCCAGCAGCTTGGACAGGGGAGCCTTAGCCACAGATACGCAGTATTTT	CASSLDRGALATDTQYF
NA	TRBV15	TRBJ2-3	few	TGTGCCACCAGCAGCCCGACCTGGGGCACAGATACGCAGTATTTT	CATSSPTWGTDTQYF
TRBD1	TRBV18	TRBJ2-2	few	TGTGCCAGCTCACGAGACAGGGCCGGGGAGCTGTTTTTT	CASSRDRAGELFF
TRBD1	TRBV18	TRBJ2-3	NA	TGTGCCAGCTCACCCGAGGGACAGGGCCCTCTCCGCACAGATACGCAGTATTTT	CASSPEGQGPLRTDTQYF
TRBD2	TRBV3-1	TRBJ2-1	NA	TGTGCCAGCAGCCAAGAAAGGACTAGCGGTAATGAGCAGTTCTTC	CASSQERTSGNEQFF
TRBD2	TRBV20-1	TRBJ2-5	NA	TGCAGTGCTCAGGGACTAGCGGGAGATGCCCAAGAGACCCAGTACTTC	CSAQGLAGDAQETQYF
TRBD1	TRBV6-4	TRBJ1-2	few	TGTGCCAGCAGTGACTCGAGGACAGGGGCAGGTGGCTACACCTTC	CASSDSRTGAGGYTF
NA	TRBV12-3/TRBV12-4	TRBJ2-3	few	TGTGCCAGCAGTGAGGGCGAGAGCACAGATACGCAGTATTTT	CASSEGESTDTQYF
NA	TRBV20-1	TRBJ2-3	NA	TGCAGTGCTATTACTGGAAAAGATACGCAGTATTTT	CSAITGKDTQYF
NA	TRBV24-1	TRBJ2-1	NA	TGTGCCACCAGGGTGGGGGAACACAATGAGCAGTTCTTC	CATRVGEHNEQFF
NA	TRBV30	TRBJ1-1	NA	TGTGCCTGGAGTGGACACTTGAACACTGAAGCTTTCTTT	CAWSGHLNTEAFF
NA	TRBV6-6	TRBJ2-7	NA	TGTGCCAGCAGTTCCAAATATGTCAGCGAGCAGTACTTC	CASSSKYVSEQYF
TRBD1	TRBV7-3	TRBJ2-3	NA	TGTGCCAGCAGTTTAGGGCCAGGGGGTACCCCAGATACGCAGTATTTT	CASSLGPGGTPDTQYF
TRBD2	TRBV9	TRBJ2-7	few	TGTGCCAGCAGCGTCGCACTAGCGGACTACTACGAGCAGTACTTC	CASSVALADYYEQYF
TRBD1	TRBV27	TRBJ2-1	NA	TGTGCCAGCAAACGACAGGGGGCGAGAGATGAGCAGTTCTTC	CASKRQGARDEQFF
TRBD2	TRBV6-2/TRBV6-3	TRBJ2-5	NA	TGTGCCAGCCGGCTTTTGGGACTAGTAGAGGAGACCCAGTACTTC	CASRLLGLVEETQYF
TRBD1	TRBV27	TRBJ2-2	NA	TGTGCCAGCGGGACAGGGGGGGTGGCCGGGGAGCTGTTTTTT	CASGTGGVAGELFF
NA	TRBV4-3	TRBJ1-2	few	TGCGCCAGCAGCCAAGCCTCCCGGGCGGGTGTAGGTGGCTACACCTTC	CASSQASRAGVGGYTF